This T cell receptor beta chain is drawn from a study of cytomegalovirus exposure and HLA in healthy donors. Across the whole study: Later, an analysis reported that the 130 or so validation repertoires had used the same platform as the 500 to 800 first-cohort repertoires. General observations from the study: Investigators reported approximately 150 TCR beta chains as tied to cytomegalovirus.

Comments on this clone: As yet, its antigen is unknown.

The CDR3 is made up of 15 amino acids. The germline gives CDR1 MDHEN, CDR2 SYDVKM. The ends lost 6 bases at V and 2 bases at J; junction bases unmatched: 8. TCRdb's copy holds only in-frame clones and misses some; the assay was immunoSEQ multiplex PCR. The sample records about 54,000 clones, about nine tenths being singletons. The TCR originated in a young woman in good health and CMV-seropositive. The rearrangement uses TRBV28 and TRBJ2-7; 9 positions agree with TRBD1. The sequencing input was PBMCs. CDR3 protein: CASSLTGQGPYEQYF. DNA of the CDR3: TGTGCCAGCAGCCTGACGGGACAGGGACCCTACGAGCAGTACTTC.